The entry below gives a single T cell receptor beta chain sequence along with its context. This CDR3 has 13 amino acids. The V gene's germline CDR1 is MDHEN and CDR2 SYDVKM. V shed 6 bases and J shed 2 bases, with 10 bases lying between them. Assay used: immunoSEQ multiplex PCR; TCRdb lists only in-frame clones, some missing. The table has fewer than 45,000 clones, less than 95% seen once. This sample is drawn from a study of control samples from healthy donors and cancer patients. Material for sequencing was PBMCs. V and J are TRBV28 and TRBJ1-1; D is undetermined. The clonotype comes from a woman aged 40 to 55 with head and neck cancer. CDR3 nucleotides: TGTGCCAGCAGCCTCAGGCCTAACACTGAAGCTTTCTTT. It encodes CASSLRPNTEAFF.